The next 12 T cell receptor beta chains were all read from a single sample in a study of CD8+ T cells in alopecia areata. The treatment denotes: oral pan-JAK inhibitor, 5-10 mg twice daily. Once RNA had been extracted, it was reverse transcribed into cDNA to act as the sequencing template. Profiling relied on immunoSEQ multiplex PCR, and the TCRdb table lists in-frame clones only, not all of them. There are fewer than 150,000 clones in the sample; approximately 52% occur only once, and around 30% lies in the top ten. The material was CD8+ T cells sorted from blood, obtained at week 4, from a patient treated with tofacitinib. Receptors originate from a human donor with alopecia areata.

CDR3 protein: CAWSEVGGSSYEQYF. For the CDR3, the DNA is TGTGCCTGGAGTGAAGTAGGAGGGAGCTCCTACGAGCAGTACTTC. The chain recombines TRBV30 with TRBJ2-7; tentatively, D is TRBD2 (6 bases). The CDR3 extends over 15 amino acids. Trimming pared 1 base from V and 0 bases from J, leaving 13 bases between. Germline V gene data show CDR1 as GTSNPN and CDR2 as SVGIG (reference sequence).

This clone was picked up a small number of times. V gene TRBV6-5 combines with J gene TRBJ2-7; tentatively, D is TRBD2 (5 bases). Germline V gene data show CDR1 as MNHEY and CDR2 as SVGAGI. The CDR3 sequence is 13 residues long. Trimming removed 0 bases from V and 10 bases from J, with 13 bases in between. The CDR3 spells CASSYSQSRGQYF. In DNA form, the CDR3 reads TGTGCCAGCAGTTACTCGCAGTCCCGGGGACAGTACTTC.

Remarks on this clone: Other DNA sequences in the sample encode the same CDR3. V usage is TRBV27 and J usage is TRBJ1-6; D remains unclear. The germline gives CDR1 MNHEY, CDR2 SMNVEV (reference sequence). Trimming cost V 6 bases and J 10 bases, with 10 bases left between them. CDR3 length: 12 amino acids. CDR3 DNA: TGTGCCAGCAGCTGGGGTGGATCACCCCTCCACTTT. Its protein is CASSWGGSPLHF.

This clone was seen only once. The chain recombines TRBV29-1 with TRBJ2-3; D call uncertain. Trimming removed 4 bases at V and 5 bases at J, with 13 bases between. This CDR3 comprises 13 residues. Germline CDR1 and CDR2: SQVTM and ANQGSEA. Here the CDR3 DNA reads TGCAGCGTTGTCAAAATGGGTGAAGATACGCAGTATTTT. This sequence encodes CSVVKMGEDTQYF.

The V gene is TRBV25-1, the J gene TRBJ1-2; TRBD1 might be the D (6 bases). The CDR3 covers 13 residues. V was cut by 3 bases and J by 6 bases, with 11 bases left in between. Looked up from germline, CDR1 is MGHDK and CDR2 is SYGVNS. In nucleotides, the CDR3 is TGTGCCAGCAGTGATAGCAGGGGCCATGGCTACACCTTC. It specifies CASSDSRGHGYTF.

V is TRBV5-5 and J is TRBJ1-2, with 7 bases that match TRBD1. The germline CDR1 and CDR2 sequences are SGHKS and YYEKEE (reference sequence). The CDR3 has 14 residues. The V and J ends lost 0 bases and 7 bases, in that order; junction bases with no gene match: 6. The CDR3, as DNA: TGTGCCAGCAGCTTGGGAGCCGGGACAGCTGGCTACACCTTC. Translated: CASSLGAGTAGYTF.

V and J are TRBV30 and TRBJ2-3; TRBD1 or TRBD2 may be the D gene (6 bases each). This CDR3 comprises 13 residues. V was shortened by 4 bases and J by 4 bases, with 12 bases between the two germline ends. Germline values: CDR1 GTSNPN, CDR2 SVGIG (reference sequence). The CDR3 DNA is TGTGCCTGGACGAGCCGGGGGCCAGATACGCAGTATTTT. Translating gives CAWTSRGPDTQYF.

V is TRBV6-1 and J is TRBJ2-6; a weak D match, TRBD1 (6 bases). CDR3 size: 16 residues. The germline gives CDR1 MNHNS, CDR2 SASEGT. V shed 1 base and J shed 0 bases, with 7 bases lying between them. The CDR3 DNA sequence: TGTGCCAGCAGTGAAGAGGGGGTCTCTGGGGCCAACGTCCTGACTTTC. Amino acid sequence: CASSEEGVSGANVLTF.

V and J are TRBV29-1 and TRBJ2-7; D is uncertain. The CDR3 length is 12 residues. V gave up 7 bases and J gave up 4 bases, with 14 bases separating them. The germline V gene encodes CDR1 SQVTM and CDR2 ANQGSEA. The CDR3 spells CSALGQTYEQYF. CDR3 bases: TGCAGCGCCCTCGGGCAGACGTACGAGCAGTACTTC.

The chain recombines TRBV6-4 with TRBJ2-1; the D gene is possibly TRBD2 (5 bases). Germline V lookup: CDR1 MRHNA, CDR2 SNTAGT. The CDR3 length is 16 residues. V was pared by 0 bases and J by 3 bases, with 12 bases between. The CDR3 bases are TGTGCCAGCAGTGACTCGTCTCTAGCTGGCTACAATGAGCAGTTCTTC. Residues: CASSDSSLAGYNEQFF.

The rearrangement joins TRBV15 to TRBJ2-2; D remains unclear. Trimming removed 7 bases at V and 1 base at J, with 10 bases between. CDR3 length: 14 residues. Germline V CDR1 and CDR2: LNHNV, YYDKDF (reference sequence). CDR3: CATIPEKNTGELFF. The CDR3 DNA is TGTGCCACCATACCGGAAAAGAACACCGGGGAGCTGTTTTTT.

The sample holds one count of this clone. The chain recombines TRBV7-9 with TRBJ2-1, with D possibly TRBD1 on 5 matching bases. V lost 2 bases, J lost 10 bases, and 12 bases lay in between. CDR1 is SEHNR and CDR2 is FQNEAQ in the germline V gene (reference sequence). This CDR3 comprises 13 residues. In DNA form, the CDR3 reads TGTGCCAGCAGCTTACCGACAGTATCGGAGCAGTTCTTC. It yields the protein CASSLPTVSEQFF.